This T cell receptor beta chain emerged from a study of blood T cell repertoires in COVID-19. At the level of the study: The United States, Italy and Spain were the sources of the acute and convalescent COVID-19 samples. Sources were T cells, B-cell-depleted T cells, or PBMCs; the material itself was cDNA or gDNA.

The germline V gene encodes CDR1 SNHLY and CDR2 FYNNEI. V shed 5 bases, J shed 2 bases, and the junction held 10 bases outside the gene matches. CDR3 length: 17 amino acids. In the authors' workflow: Scientists estimated how many nucleated cells there were by amplifying reference gene primers. Some clones are missing from TCRdb's copy, which holds only in-frame ones; the method was immunoSEQ multiplex PCR. V and J calls plus clone size are reproduced from that table; the DNA served to infer D and trimming. The sample yields some 160,000 clones, roughly 90% seen once. Sequencing input: peripheral blood. The rearrangement uses TRBV2 and TRBJ1-5; 9 bases match TRBD1. This TCR came from a man aged 60 to 69 with acute or convalescent COVID-19. The CDR3 here is CASSSGTGIYGNQPQHF. The CDR3 DNA sequence: TGTGCCAGCAGTTCCGGGACAGGGATTTACGGCAATCAGCCCCAGCATTTT.